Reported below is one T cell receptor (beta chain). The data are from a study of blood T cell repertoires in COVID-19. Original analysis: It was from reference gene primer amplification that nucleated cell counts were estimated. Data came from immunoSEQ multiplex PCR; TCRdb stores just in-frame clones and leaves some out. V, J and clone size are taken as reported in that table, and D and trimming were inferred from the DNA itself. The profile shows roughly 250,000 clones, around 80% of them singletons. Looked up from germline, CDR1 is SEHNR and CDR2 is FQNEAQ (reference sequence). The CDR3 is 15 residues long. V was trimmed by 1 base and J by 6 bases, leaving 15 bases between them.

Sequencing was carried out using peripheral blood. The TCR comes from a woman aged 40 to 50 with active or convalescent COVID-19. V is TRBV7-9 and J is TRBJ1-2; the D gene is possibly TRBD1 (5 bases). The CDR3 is CASSLGGRAFDGYTF. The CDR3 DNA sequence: TGTGCCAGCAGCTTAGGTGGCAGGGCCTTCGATGGCTACACCTTC.